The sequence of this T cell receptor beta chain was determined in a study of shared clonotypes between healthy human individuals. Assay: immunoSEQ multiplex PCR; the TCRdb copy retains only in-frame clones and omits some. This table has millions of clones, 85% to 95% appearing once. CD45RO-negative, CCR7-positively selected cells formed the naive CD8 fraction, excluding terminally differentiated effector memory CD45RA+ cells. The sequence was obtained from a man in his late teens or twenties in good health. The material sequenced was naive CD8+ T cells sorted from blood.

CDR3 loop: CASSLEGAGYGYTF. The CDR3 DNA reads TGTGCCAGCAGCTTGGAGGGGGCGGGCTATGGCTACACCTTC. This chain connects TRBV5-6 to TRBJ1-2; 7 bases match TRBD1. Losses at the gene ends were 0 bases for V and 4 bases for J; bases not matched to a gene: 3. There are 14 residues in the CDR3. Germline V lookup: CDR1 SGHDT, CDR2 YYEEEE.